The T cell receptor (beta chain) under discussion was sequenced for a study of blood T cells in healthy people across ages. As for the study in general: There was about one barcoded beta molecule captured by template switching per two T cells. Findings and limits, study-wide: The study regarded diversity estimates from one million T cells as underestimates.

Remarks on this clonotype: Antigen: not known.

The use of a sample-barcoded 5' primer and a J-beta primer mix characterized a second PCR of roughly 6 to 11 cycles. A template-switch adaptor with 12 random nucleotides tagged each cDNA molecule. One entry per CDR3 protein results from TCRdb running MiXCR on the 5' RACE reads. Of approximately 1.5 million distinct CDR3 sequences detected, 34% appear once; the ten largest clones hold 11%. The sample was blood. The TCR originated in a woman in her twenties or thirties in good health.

The CDR3 region has the DNA TGTGCCAGCAGCGGGCGTCACTCCGGGACCCAAGAGACCCAGTACTTC. Translation: CASSGRHSGTQETQYF. The chain carries TRBV3-1 and TRBJ2-5; D possibly uses TRBD1 or TRBD2 (5 bases each). Germline assignment: CDR1 LGHDT and CDR2 YNNKEL (reference sequence). The CDR3 sequence is 16 residues long. V lost 5 bases and J lost 1, with 17 bases in between.